This T cell receptor (beta chain) derives from a study of graft-versus-host responses after intestinal transplantation. Study details: Induction with anti-thymocyte globulin, then tacrolimus and steroids for roughly three years, was given to all recipients.

Here immunoSEQ multiplex PCR was the method, and the copy in TCRdb shows in-frame clones only, minus some. The sample consists of roughly 38,000 clones, 90% to 95% of them appearing once. Comments on this clone: Its matching antigen is unknown.

Study-wide findings and caveats: Recipient-marrow GvH clones were detected, some having first appeared in ileum or blood.

Germline trimming cut 3 bases from V and 4 bases from J; bases unmatched to any gene: 6. Germline loops: CDR1 LNHDA, CDR2 SQIVND (reference sequence). CDR3 length equals 14 residues. The clonotype comes from a human patient who received an intestinal transplant, so some T cells may come from the graft donor. This chain connects TRBV19 to TRBJ2-7; 7 nucleotides line up with TRBD1. The specimen was PBMCs, collected 16 days after intestinal transplant. CDR3 bases: TGTGCCAGTAGTATGGACTCGACAGGGTACGAGCAGTACTTC. It codes for CASSMDSTGYEQYF.